This T cell receptor (beta chain) was captured by sequencing in a study of cytomegalovirus exposure and HLA in healthy donors. General study findings and limits: Sequencing had likely introduced a cluster of highly shared sequence variants as an artifact.

Germline V gives CDR1 ENHRY, CDR2 SYGVKD. The V segment lost 9 bases and the J segment 7 bases; nucleotides outside the gene matches: 11. This CDR3 is built from 14 residues. Use of 60 Vbeta and 13 Jbeta primers characterized the PCR. The data were produced by immunoSEQ multiplex PCR, yet TCRdb's version contains in-frame clones alone and is incomplete. The sample lists some 140,000 clones, roughly 77% occurring once. This clone has only one observation. The antigen is undetermined. The clonotype originates from a man aged 25-40 years in good health and CMV-seropositive. The sequencing input was PBMCs. The V and J genes are TRBV10-3 and TRBJ2-2, with 7 nucleotides matching TRBD1. CDR3 sequence (DNA): TGTGCCATATCCGCGAGGGGGCCAGGCGGGGAGCTGTTTTTT. It yields the protein CAISARGPGGELFF.